The text below deals with one T cell receptor (beta chain). The sample is drawn from a study of blood T cell repertoires in COVID-19. Enrollees, about 18 to 100 years old, lived in some 24 US areas. With V trimmed by 0 bases and J by 3 bases, 8 bases remained unmatched. CDR3 size: 16 residues. In germline, CDR1 is MNHEY, CDR2 SVGAGI. The data were produced by immunoSEQ multiplex PCR, yet TCRdb's version contains in-frame clones alone and is incomplete. The sample records about 200,000 clones, approximately 89% being singletons. The chain has TRBV6-5 and TRBJ2-7; 7 bases align to TRBD1. The receptor comes from a woman aged 40 to 50 with acute COVID-19. The sequenced sample was PBMCs or T cells enriched from blood (not recorded which). The CDR3 DNA follows: TGTGCCAGCAGTTACTCGATACCCCGGGACAGCTACGAGCAGTACTTC. It encodes CASSYSIPRDSYEQYF.